Listed below are T cell receptor beta chains from one sample, sequenced in a study of CD4+ T cells in melanoma. The repertoire was sequenced with immunoSEQ multiplex PCR; TCRdb's copy has only in-frame clones and lacks some. The sample records around 100,000 clones, 92% being singletons. Material: peripheral blood. The receptors shown here come from a human donor with melanoma. Each CDR3 is given with its conserved first and last residue. A D gene is named only where the DNA matches it firmly. Clone size is shown for a subset of rows, as once, few, many or a class of expanded clone.

v_call: TRBV11-2; j_call: TRBJ1-2; d_call: TRBD1; clone_size: -; cdr3_nt: TGTGCCAGCAGCCCTCCCGGGACAGGGAGCTCTTACTATGGCTACACCTTC; cdr3_aa: CASSPPGTGSSYYGYTF
v_call: TRBV28; j_call: TRBJ1-2; d_call: -; clone_size: -; cdr3_nt: TGTGCCAGCAGTTTTTATGGCAGGGCCGCGAATGGCTACACCTTC; cdr3_aa: CASSFYGRAANGYTF
v_call: TRBV27; j_call: TRBJ1-2; d_call: TRBD1; clone_size: -; cdr3_nt: TGTGCCAGCAGTCCGCAATCGAGGGGGCGTGACTATGGCTACACCTTC; cdr3_aa: CASSPQSRGRDYGYTF
v_call: TRBV4-3; j_call: TRBJ1-3; d_call: -; clone_size: -; cdr3_nt: TGCGCCAGCAGCCCGGCCAGGGGCCCCTCTGGAAACACCATATATTTT; cdr3_aa: CASSPARGPSGNTIYF
v_call: TRBV28; j_call: TRBJ2-7; d_call: TRBD2; clone_size: -; cdr3_nt: TGTGCCAGCAGTCCGCGGGGACTAGCGTACGAGCAGTACTTC; cdr3_aa: CASSPRGLAYEQYF
v_call: TRBV28; j_call: TRBJ1-5; d_call: TRBD1; clone_size: -; cdr3_nt: TGTGCCAGCAGTTTCACAGGGGTTCGTCAGCCCCAGCATTTT; cdr3_aa: CASSFTGVRQPQHF
v_call: TRBV7-9; j_call: TRBJ1-6; d_call: -; clone_size: -; cdr3_nt: TGTGCCAGCAGCTTAGTAATTGGTAGGGATTCACCCCTCCACTTT; cdr3_aa: CASSLVIGRDSPLHF
v_call: TRBV2; j_call: TRBJ1-2; d_call: -; clone_size: -; cdr3_nt: TGTGCCAGCAGTGGGGGGGGCCGGGATGGCTACACCTTC; cdr3_aa: CASSGGGRDGYTF
v_call: TRBV29-1; j_call: TRBJ2-5; d_call: -; clone_size: -; cdr3_nt: TGCAGCGTTCGTGAGCTCCAAGAGACCCAGTACTTC; cdr3_aa: CSVRELQETQYF
v_call: TRBV5-6; j_call: TRBJ1-6; d_call: -; clone_size: -; cdr3_nt: TGTGCCAGCAGCTTGGCCGAAAATTCACCCCTCCACTTT; cdr3_aa: CASSLAENSPLHF
v_call: TRBV27; j_call: TRBJ2-1; d_call: TRBD1; clone_size: -; cdr3_nt: TGTGCCAGCTCCTGGGGACAGGGCCCCTACAATGAGCAGTTCTTC; cdr3_aa: CASSWGQGPYNEQFF
v_call: TRBV7-8; j_call: TRBJ2-7; d_call: TRBD2; clone_size: -; cdr3_nt: TGTGCCAGCAGCTTGGGACTAGCGGGGGGGCTGTACGAGCAGTACTTC; cdr3_aa: CASSLGLAGGLYEQYF
v_call: TRBV5-1; j_call: TRBJ2-5; d_call: -; clone_size: -; cdr3_nt: TGCGCCAGCAGCTTAATGAGTCCTGGCTCGGAGACCCAGTACTTC; cdr3_aa: CASSLMSPGSETQYF
v_call: TRBV5-1; j_call: TRBJ2-5; d_call: TRBD2; clone_size: -; cdr3_nt: TGCGCCAGCAGCCCAGAAGCTAGCGGCTGGACCCAGTACTTC; cdr3_aa: CASSPEASGWTQYF
v_call: TRBV19; j_call: TRBJ1-2; d_call: TRBD1; clone_size: -; cdr3_nt: TGTGCCAGTAGGCAGCCGGGACAGACTAACTATGGCTACACCTTC; cdr3_aa: CASRQPGQTNYGYTF
v_call: TRBV9; j_call: TRBJ2-5; d_call: -; clone_size: -; cdr3_nt: TGTGCCAGCACTCCCGGAGGGTCCTACGGGAAGACCCAGTACTTC; cdr3_aa: CASTPGGSYGKTQYF
v_call: TRBV10-1; j_call: TRBJ2-1; d_call: TRBD2; clone_size: -; cdr3_nt: TGCGCCAGCAGTAGAATGCGGGAGCGGGGTTACAATGAGCAGTTCTTC; cdr3_aa: CASSRMRERGYNEQFF
v_call: TRBV27; j_call: TRBJ2-7; d_call: -; clone_size: -; cdr3_nt: TGTGCCAGCCCGGGACCCAAGGGGACCTACGAGCAGTACTTC; cdr3_aa: CASPGPKGTYEQYF
v_call: TRBV5-1; j_call: TRBJ1-1; d_call: TRBD1; clone_size: -; cdr3_nt: TGCGCCAGCAGGCGGGGACAGGGGGCGATTAAGACTGAAGCTTTCTTT; cdr3_aa: CASRRGQGAIKTEAFF
v_call: TRBV7-2; j_call: TRBJ1-4; d_call: -; clone_size: -; cdr3_nt: TGTGCCAGCAGCTACCGGGACCTCGAAAAACTGTTTTTT; cdr3_aa: CASSYRDLEKLFF
v_call: TRBV5-8; j_call: TRBJ2-5; d_call: -; clone_size: -; cdr3_nt: TGTGCCAGCAGCTTGGCTAGATGGCGGCTCCAAGAGACCCAGTACTTC; cdr3_aa: CASSLARWRLQETQYF
v_call: TRBV28; j_call: TRBJ2-1; d_call: TRBD1; clone_size: -; cdr3_nt: TGTGCCAGCAGTTTGGGGACAGGGGGCAAACGGCGGGGTTACAATGAGCAGTTCTTC; cdr3_aa: CASSLGTGGKRRGYNEQFF
v_call: TRBV2; j_call: TRBJ2-3; d_call: -; clone_size: -; cdr3_nt: TGTGCCAGCAGCCGCGGGGCGATCGGCACAGATACGCAGTATTTT; cdr3_aa: CASSRGAIGTDTQYF
v_call: TRBV28; j_call: TRBJ1-2; d_call: -; clone_size: -; cdr3_nt: TGTGCCAGCAGTCAGGGAGCGGGGGGCCCCTACTATGGCTACACCTTC; cdr3_aa: CASSQGAGGPYYGYTF
v_call: TRBV5-1; j_call: TRBJ1-4; d_call: -; clone_size: -; cdr3_nt: TGCGCCAGCAGCCCCGAGACATTATATGAAAAACTGTTTTTT; cdr3_aa: CASSPETLYEKLFF
v_call: TRBV5-5; j_call: TRBJ2-2; d_call: TRBD1; clone_size: -; cdr3_nt: TGTGCCAGCAGATCTGGACAGGGGTTAAAGACCGGGGAGCTGTTTTTT; cdr3_aa: CASRSGQGLKTGELFF
v_call: TRBV30; j_call: TRBJ1-2; d_call: -; clone_size: -; cdr3_nt: TGTGCCTGGATTGACTCTAACTATGGCTACACCTTC; cdr3_aa: CAWIDSNYGYTF
v_call: TRBV6-6; j_call: TRBJ1-5; d_call: TRBD1; clone_size: -; cdr3_nt: TGTGCCAGCAGGGTTCAGACAGGGCCCAATCAGCCCCAGCATTTT; cdr3_aa: CASRVQTGPNQPQHF
v_call: TRBV7-3; j_call: TRBJ2-3; d_call: TRBD1; clone_size: -; cdr3_nt: TGTGCCAGCAGCTTCCAGGGGGCTTCAGATACGCAGTATTTT; cdr3_aa: CASSFQGASDTQYF
v_call: TRBV27; j_call: TRBJ2-7; d_call: -; clone_size: -; cdr3_nt: TGTGCCAGCAGTTACAGGGCAGGGGTCCTAAGCCACGAGCAGTACTTC; cdr3_aa: CASSYRAGVLSHEQYF
v_call: TRBV18; j_call: TRBJ1-2; d_call: -; clone_size: -; cdr3_nt: TGTGCCAGCTCACCACCGGCGGGGCGGGACTATGGCTACACCTTC; cdr3_aa: CASSPPAGRDYGYTF
v_call: TRBV7-9; j_call: TRBJ1-4; d_call: -; clone_size: -; cdr3_nt: TGTGCCAGCAGCCCGCTCCCCCAGAGTAATGAAAAACTGTTTTTT; cdr3_aa: CASSPLPQSNEKLFF
v_call: TRBV7-9; j_call: TRBJ1-1; d_call: -; clone_size: -; cdr3_nt: TGTGCCAGCAGCTTACAGGAACAGAACACTGAAGCTTTCTTT; cdr3_aa: CASSLQEQNTEAFF
v_call: TRBV19; j_call: TRBJ2-3; d_call: TRBD2; clone_size: -; cdr3_nt: TGTGCCAGTAGTATGGGAGCGGGGTTGACAGATACGCAGTATTTT; cdr3_aa: CASSMGAGLTDTQYF
v_call: TRBV5-8; j_call: TRBJ1-1; d_call: TRBD1; clone_size: -; cdr3_nt: TGTGCCAGCAGTCGGGACAGGGGGACTGAAGCTTTCTTT; cdr3_aa: CASSRDRGTEAFF
v_call: TRBV5-3; j_call: TRBJ2-2; d_call: -; clone_size: -; cdr3_nt: TGTGCCAGAAGTTGTTCTCCTTGGGGAGGTTCTGGGGAGCTGTTTTTT; cdr3_aa: CARSCSPWGGSGELFF
v_call: TRBV4-3; j_call: TRBJ1-3; d_call: TRBD1; clone_size: -; cdr3_nt: TGCGCCAGCAGCCCTGGGACAGCTGGAAACACCATATATTTT; cdr3_aa: CASSPGTAGNTIYF
v_call: TRBV28; j_call: TRBJ2-2; d_call: -; clone_size: -; cdr3_nt: TGTGCCAGCAGAGGGGCGAACAGCGGGGAGCTGTTTTTT; cdr3_aa: CASRGANSGELFF
v_call: TRBV28; j_call: TRBJ2-2; d_call: TRBD1; clone_size: -; cdr3_nt: TGTGCCAGCAGTTTTGGACAGGACACCGGGGAGCTGTTTTTT; cdr3_aa: CASSFGQDTGELFF
v_call: TRBV19; j_call: TRBJ2-1; d_call: -; clone_size: -; cdr3_nt: TGTGCCAGTAGTACTTTTTTCCCCGCCAATGAGCAGTTCTTC; cdr3_aa: CASSTFFPANEQFF
v_call: TRBV6-1; j_call: TRBJ1-1; d_call: -; clone_size: -; cdr3_nt: TGTGCCAGCAGTGAAGCTGGGGGATCCGGGGAAAACACTGAAGCTTTCTTT; cdr3_aa: CASSEAGGSGENTEAFF
v_call: TRBV28; j_call: TRBJ2-7; d_call: TRBD2; clone_size: few; cdr3_nt: TGTGCCAGCAGTTTTTCCAGCGGGAGGGGGGAGCAGTACTTC; cdr3_aa: CASSFSSGRGEQYF
v_call: TRBV27; j_call: TRBJ1-6; d_call: TRBD1; clone_size: few; cdr3_nt: TGTGCCAGCAGTCTCTTGACAGGGGGCGATTCACCCCTCCACTTT; cdr3_aa: CASSLLTGGDSPLHF
v_call: TRBV19; j_call: TRBJ2-2; d_call: TRBD2; clone_size: -; cdr3_nt: TGTGCCAGTAGCCGAGTTAGCGGGGGGACCGGGGAGCTGTTTTTT; cdr3_aa: CASSRVSGGTGELFF